A single sample is the source of the 29 T cell receptor beta chains below, sequenced in a study of CD8+ T cells in alopecia areata. RNA extraction and reverse transcription yielded cDNA as sequencing template. Assay: immunoSEQ multiplex PCR; the TCRdb copy retains only in-frame clones and omits some. The sample contains approximately 59,000 clones, approximately 46% of which appear only once. The sample was CD8+ T cells sorted from blood, taken at week 0. The receptors were sampled from a human donor with alopecia areata.

The V call is TRBV29-1, the J call TRBJ2-7; D perhaps matches TRBD2 (5 bases). The CDR3 has 13 amino acids. Germline-derived CDR1 and CDR2 are SQVTM and ANQGSEA. Trimming pared 6 bases from V and 0 bases from J, leaving 12 bases between. CDR3 sequence reads: CSVLHAGSYEQYF. CDR3 nucleotide sequence: TGCAGCGTCCTTCACGCGGGCTCCTACGAGCAGTACTTC.

V gene TRBV7-9 combines with J gene TRBJ2-7; D is possibly TRBD1 or TRBD2 (5 bases each). V lost 8 bases and J 3 bases, leaving 11 bases between the germline ends. The CDR3 covers 12 residues. CDR1 and CDR2 (germline): SEHNR, FQNEAQ (reference sequence). CDR3 loop: CASVARGYEQYF. The CDR3 region has the DNA TGTGCCAGCGTAGCGAGGGGCTACGAGCAGTACTTC.

The J gene is TRBJ1-5, the V gene TRBV4-1, with D hard to call. The germline gives CDR1 MGHRA, CDR2 YSYEKL. The CDR3 sequence is 13 residues long. V was trimmed by 6 bases and J by 5 bases, leaving 11 bases between them. The CDR3 DNA reads as TGCGCCAGCAGTCCGAACCTGGATCAGCCCCAGCATTTT. Translated, it gives CASSPNLDQPQHF.

The rearrangement joins TRBV2 to TRBJ2-5; unclear D gene. The CDR3 extends over 15 amino acids. The germline CDR1 and CDR2 sequences are SNHLY and FYNNEI. V shed 4 bases and J shed 1 base, with 13 bases lying between them. CDR3 residues: CASSVYLRSQETQYF. The CDR3, as DNA: TGTGCCAGCAGTGTTTATTTGCGGTCCCAAGAGACCCAGTACTTC.

In its sample, this clone was seen once. The chain uses TRBV29-1 and TRBJ1-1, with D unclear. This CDR3 is 10 amino acids long. CDR1 SQVTM and CDR2 ANQGSEA come from the germline V gene. V was cut by 7 bases and J by 1 base, with 4 bases left in between. CDR3 DNA sequence: TGCAGCGCCAAGAACACTGAAGCTTTCTTT. It specifies CSAKNTEAFF.

As DNA, the CDR3 is TGCAGCGTTGACGCGGGGGCGGGCAATGAGCAGTTCTTC. This gives the protein CSVDAGAGNEQFF. V usage is TRBV29-1 and J usage is TRBJ2-1; TRBD2 might be the D (7 bases). Germline assignment: CDR1 SQVTM and CDR2 ANQGSEA. Trimming took off 3 bases at V and 6 bases at J, with 12 bases between the two ends. The CDR3 contains 13 residues.

This clone turned up a few times. The chain uses TRBV29-1 and TRBJ2-3; no firm D call. Per germline, CDR1 SQVTM and CDR2 ANQGSEA. Trimming left V 4 bases short and J 6 bases short, with 14 bases between. The CDR3 has 13 amino acids. CDR3 nucleotides: TGCAGCGTTGGACACCGCCAGGCCGATACGCAGTATTTT. Translated: CSVGHRQADTQYF.

A few counts support this clone. The chain links TRBV29-1 to TRBJ2-2; no reliable D call. CDR3 length equals 13 residues. Per the germline V gene, CDR1 is SQVTM and CDR2 is ANQGSEA. V shed 4 bases and J shed 1 base, with 7 bases lying between them. The CDR3 loop reads CSVVYRNTGELFF. CDR3 in DNA: TGCAGCGTTGTTTACAGGAACACCGGGGAGCTGTTTTTT.

Worth noting for this clone: Other DNA sequences in the same sample also yield this CDR3. The genes are TRBV29-1 and TRBJ1-1, with no clear D. The CDR3 totals 11 residues. V was shortened by 5 bases and J by 2 bases, with 6 bases between the two germline ends. Per germline, CDR1 SQVTM and CDR2 ANQGSEA. The CDR3 nucleotides are TGCAGCGTTCCGGTAAACACTGAAGCTTTCTTT. Translated: CSVPVNTEAFF.

The chain has TRBV5-6 and TRBJ2-7, with 9 bases aligning to TRBD2. V was pared by 4 bases and J by 6 bases, with 8 bases of the junction left unmatched. CDR3 length: 14 amino acids. Germline loops: CDR1 SGHDT, CDR2 YYEEEE. The DNA of the CDR3 is TGTGCCAGCAGCGAGCTAGCGGGGCGACCCGAGCAGTACTTC. This encodes CASSELAGRPEQYF. The variable domain in full, completed from reference TRBV5-6 and TRBJ2-7, reads DAGVTQSPTHLIKTRGQQVTLRCSPKSGHDTVSWYQQALGQGPQFIFQYYEEEERQRGNFPDRFSGHQFPNYSSELNVNALLLGDSALYLCASSELAGRPEQYFGPGTRLTVT.

This clone was seen a few times. This rearrangement joins TRBV5-1 to TRBJ2-7, with 13 bases matching TRBD2. This CDR3 is 14 amino acids long. Looked up from germline, CDR1 is SGHRS and CDR2 is YFSETQ. The J segment lost 7 bases and the V segment lost 4 bases, leaving 5 bases of the junction unmatched. The chain's CDR3 is CASSPGLAGEEQYF. CDR3 DNA: TGCGCCAGCAGCCCTGGACTAGCGGGAGAAGAGCAGTACTTC. Full variable domain (remainder filled in from reference TRBV5-1 and TRBJ2-7): KAGVTQTPRYLIKTRGQQVTLSCSPISGHRSVSWYQQTPGQGLQFLFEYFSETQRNKGNFPGRFSGRQFSNSRSEMNVSTLELGDSALYLCASSPGLAGEEQYFGPGTRLTVT.

This clone has a handful of counts. This chain joins TRBV18 and TRBJ1-1; D call uncertain. CDR1 KGHSH and CDR2 LQKENI come from the germline V gene. V lost 3 bases and J 8 bases, leaving 22 bases between the germline ends. CDR3 length: 16 amino acids. CDR3 nucleotide sequence: TGTGCCAGCTCACCCGACGATAGCAACACCTTCGGGGAAGCTTTCTTT. Its protein product is CASSPDDSNTFGEAFF.

This clone has only a few counts. The V call is TRBV29-1, the J call TRBJ2-1; 9 positions agree with TRBD1. The germline V gene has CDR1 SQVTM and CDR2 ANQGSEA. This CDR3 has 13 residues. With 4 bases clipped from V and 9 bases from J, the junction kept 7 bases outside the gene matches. DNA for the CDR3: TGCAGCGTTGGGGGGACAGGGTATGTTGAGCAGTTCTTC. Translation gives CSVGGTGYVEQFF.

This clone was observed a few times. The J gene is TRBJ2-5, the V gene TRBV23-1; 9 bases are a match to TRBD1. TRBV23-1 is filed as an ORF, its function uncertain. CDR3 length: 11 amino acids. V gave up 10 bases and J gave up 4 bases; unmatched junction bases: 1. CDR3 sequence (DNA): TGCGCCACGACAGGGGGAGAGACCCAGTACTTC. Translated: CATTGGETQYF.

The chain employs TRBV27 and TRBJ2-3; a weak D match, TRBD2 (5 bases). Germline lookup yields CDR1 MNHEY and CDR2 SMNVEV (reference sequence). The CDR3 extends over 15 amino acids. Trimming took off 0 bases at V and 4 bases at J, with 11 bases between the two ends. The chain's CDR3 is CASSLSRATADTQYF. The DNA of the CDR3 is TGTGCCAGCAGTTTATCGAGGGCAACGGCAGATACGCAGTATTTT.

This chain connects TRBV6-5 to TRBJ2-6, with D unresolved. The CDR3 runs 13 residues. V gave up 7 bases and J gave up 1 base, with 5 bases separating them. The germline CDR1 and CDR2 sequences are MNHEY and SVGAGI. CDR3 in amino acids: CASTLSGANVLTF. DNA for the CDR3: TGTGCCAGCACCCTTTCTGGGGCCAACGTCCTGACTTTC.

CDR3 bases: TGTGCCAGCAGTTCGGGACCGCGCTTGATAGACGAGCAGTACTTC. Translated: CASSSGPRLIDEQYF. The V gene is TRBV28, the J gene TRBJ2-7; D may match TRBD1 or TRBD2 (5 bases each). V lost 4 bases to trimming and J lost 5 bases, with 18 bases between them. Germline V gene lookup returns CDR1 MDHEN and CDR2 SYDVKM. This CDR3 region has 15 residues.

This clone was picked up a small number of times. The chain is built from TRBV5-5 and TRBJ2-7; 8 bases map to TRBD2. Trimming cost V 4 bases and J 3 bases; bases outside gene matches: 12. Germline V CDR1 and CDR2: SGHKS, YYEKEE (reference sequence). The CDR3 length is 16 residues. The CDR3: CASSPDLVAGSYEQYF. CDR3 in DNA: TGTGCCAGCAGCCCGGACTTGGTAGCGGGGAGCTACGAGCAGTACTTC.

The V and J genes are TRBV30 and TRBJ2-7; TRBD1 aligns across 7 bases. Germline V gene sequence: CDR1 GTSNPN, CDR2 SVGIG (reference sequence). The CDR3 runs to 13 residues. The ends lost 3 bases at V and 5 bases at J; junction bases unmatched: 7. In DNA, the CDR3 is TGTGCCTGGAGACAGGGGATTAAGGACGAGCAGTACTTC. Translated: CAWRQGIKDEQYF.

This clone is labeled medium-sized. This chain uses TRBV4-3 with TRBJ1-2; D is uncertain. The germline V and J ends were trimmed by 4 bases and 8 bases, with 20 bases remaining between them. The V gene's germline CDR1 is LGHNA and CDR2 YSLEER. The CDR3 sequence is 15 residues long. The CDR3 reads CASSPWLGVGDGYTF. DNA of the CDR3: TGCGCCAGCAGCCCCTGGCTTGGTGTGGGTGACGGCTACACCTTC.

This clone has more than one count but fewer than ten. This chain joins TRBV27 and TRBJ2-7, with D perhaps TRBD1 (6 bases). Per germline, CDR1 MNHEY and CDR2 SMNVEV (reference sequence). The CDR3 has 14 amino acids. Trimming removed 8 bases at V and 5 bases at J, with 19 bases between. Here the CDR3 reads CASGDIQGYDEQYF. The CDR3 nucleotides are TGTGCCAGCGGGGACATTCAGGGTTACGACGAGCAGTACTTC.

The chain is built from TRBV6-5 and TRBJ1-1; 7 nucleotides align to TRBD1. The V gene end was trimmed by 7 bases and the J gene end by 0 bases; junction bases not matched to a gene: 8. The length of the CDR3 is 15 residues. CDR1 and CDR2 from the germline V gene are MNHEY and SVGAGI. The CDR3 nucleotides read TGTGCCAGCACCTTGACAGGGTACATGAACACTGAAGCTTTCTTT. The encoded protein is CASTLTGYMNTEAFF.

This chain connects TRBV9 to TRBJ2-5; D perhaps matches TRBD1 (6 bases). There are 15 residues in the CDR3. From germline, CDR1 is SGDLS and CDR2 YYNGEE. The germline V and J ends were trimmed by 4 bases and 2 bases, with 15 bases remaining between them. This chain's CDR3 is CASSIQGTRQETQYF. CDR3 nucleotides: TGTGCCAGCAGCATTCAGGGGACCCGGCAAGAGACCCAGTACTTC. The whole variable domain, filled in from reference TRBV9 and TRBJ2-5, reads DSGVTQTPKHLITATGQRVTLRCSPRSGDLSVYWYQQSLDQGLQFLIQYYNGEERAKGNILERFSAQQFPDLHSELNLSSLELGDSALYFCASSIQGTRQETQYFGPGTRLLVL.

The chain is built from TRBV27 and TRBJ2-7; no firm D call. The ends were cut back, 3 bases at V and 3 bases at J, with 6 bases in the middle. The germline gives CDR1 MNHEY, CDR2 SMNVEV (reference sequence). The CDR3 runs 12 residues. The CDR3 region has the DNA TGTGCCAGCAGTTTTACTGGCTACGAGCAGTACTTC. Amino acid sequence: CASSFTGYEQYF.

The rearrangement uses TRBV25-1 and TRBJ2-1; possible D gene TRBD2, 6 bases. Deletions cut 4 bases from V and 0 bases from J, with 13 bases between. CDR1 and CDR2 from the germline V gene are MGHDK and SYGVNS. This CDR3 has 16 amino acids. This CDR3 reads CASSGPGGSSYNEQFF. DNA of the CDR3: TGTGCCAGCAGTGGTCCTGGGGGGAGCTCCTACAATGAGCAGTTCTTC.

This clone has only a few counts. Other DNA sequences in this sample translate to the same CDR3. DNA of the CDR3: TGCAGCGTTGTGGCGGCGAACACCGGGGAGCTGTTTTTT. Amino acids: CSVVAANTGELFF. The chain employs TRBV29-1 and TRBJ2-2; D gene uncertain. Between the trimmed V and J ends, which lost 4 bases and 0 bases, there was a span of 6 bases. CDR3 length: 13 amino acids. Germline loops: CDR1 SQVTM, CDR2 ANQGSEA.

In its sample, this clone was seen many times. This chain joins TRBV4-2 and TRBJ2-1; 7 bases agree with TRBD2. Unmatched junction bases numbered 7, after V lost 0 bases and J lost 2 bases. Germline V gene data show CDR1 as LGHNA and CDR2 as YNFKEQ. The CDR3 consists of 17 residues. The CDR3 sequence is CASSQDSAGAPYNEQFF. The DNA for the CDR3 is TGTGCCAGCAGCCAAGATTCGGCGGGAGCCCCCTACAATGAGCAGTTCTTC.

The gene calls are TRBV25-1 and TRBJ2-7; the D call may be TRBD1 or TRBD2 (7 bases each). Per germline, CDR1 MGHDK and CDR2 SYGVNS. Trimming removed 6 bases from V and 3 bases from J, with 18 bases in between. The CDR3 has 15 amino acids. The DNA of the CDR3 is TGTGCCAGCAGGCCAGGGGGGGGAACCATCTACGAGCAGTACTTC. Translated: CASRPGGGTIYEQYF.

This clone was seen ten or more times. CDR3 sequence (DNA): TGTGCCAGCAGTTACGGAACAGGGGGGCCCTACGAGCAGTACTTC. Translated: CASSYGTGGPYEQYF. V and J are TRBV6-5 and TRBJ2-7; 8 bases match TRBD1. CDR3 size: 15 residues. Germline trimming cut 2 bases from V and 2 bases from J; bases unmatched to any gene: 5. Per germline, CDR1 MNHEY and CDR2 SVGAGI.